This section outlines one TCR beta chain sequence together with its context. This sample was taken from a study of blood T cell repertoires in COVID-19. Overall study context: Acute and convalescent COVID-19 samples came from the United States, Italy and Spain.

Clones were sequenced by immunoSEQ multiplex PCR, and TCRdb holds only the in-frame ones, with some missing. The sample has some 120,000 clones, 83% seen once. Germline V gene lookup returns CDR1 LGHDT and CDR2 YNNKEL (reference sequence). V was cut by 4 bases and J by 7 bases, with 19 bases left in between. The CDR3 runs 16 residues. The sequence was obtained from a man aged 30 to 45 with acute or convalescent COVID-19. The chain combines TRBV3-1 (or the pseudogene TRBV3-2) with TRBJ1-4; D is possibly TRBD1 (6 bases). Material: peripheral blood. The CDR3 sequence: CASSPKSGGKGEKLFF. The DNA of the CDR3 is TGTGCCAGCAGCCCAAAGAGTGGGGGCAAGGGTGAAAAACTGTTTTTT.